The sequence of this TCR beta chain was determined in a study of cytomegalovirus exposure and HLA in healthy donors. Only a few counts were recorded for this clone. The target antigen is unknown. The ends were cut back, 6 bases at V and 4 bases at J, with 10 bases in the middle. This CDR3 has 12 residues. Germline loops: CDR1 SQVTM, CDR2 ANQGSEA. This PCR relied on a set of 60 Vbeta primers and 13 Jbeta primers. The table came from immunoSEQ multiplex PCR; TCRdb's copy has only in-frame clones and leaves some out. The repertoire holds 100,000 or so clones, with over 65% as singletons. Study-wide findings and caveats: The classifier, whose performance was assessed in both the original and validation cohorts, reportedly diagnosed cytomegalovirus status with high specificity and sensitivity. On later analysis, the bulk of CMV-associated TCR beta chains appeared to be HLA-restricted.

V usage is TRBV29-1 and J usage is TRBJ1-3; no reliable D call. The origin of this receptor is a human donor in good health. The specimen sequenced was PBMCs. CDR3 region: CSVIQTGNTIYF. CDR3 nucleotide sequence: TGCAGCGTGATCCAGACAGGAAACACCATATATTTT.